The TCR beta chain under discussion was sequenced for a study of cytomegalovirus exposure and HLA in healthy donors. Study information: Approximately 85 million unique TCRs from HLA-typed donors were held in an early data release.

In germline, CDR1 is MNHNY, CDR2 SVGAGI (reference sequence). The CDR3 contains 14 residues. Trimming shortened V by 0 bases and J by 15 bases, and 17 bases separated the two germline ends. Concerning this clone itself: What it recognizes is unknown.

PCR employed 60 Vbeta and 13 Jbeta primers. Produced via immunoSEQ multiplex PCR; TCRdb's table is partial and in-frame only. The sample shows under 200,000 clones, roughly 79% of them seen only once. Study conclusions and caveats: A list of 150 to 200 TCR beta chains associated with cytomegalovirus was given.

Sequenced: PBMCs. This clonotype originated in a woman aged 45-65 years in good health and CMV-seronegative. The genes are TRBV6-6 and TRBJ1-4; D possibly corresponds to TRBD1 (6 bases). CDR3 loop: CASSYSTGGGGVFF. CDR3 coding DNA: TGTGCCAGCAGTTACTCGACGGGAGGGGGAGGAGTGTTTTTT.